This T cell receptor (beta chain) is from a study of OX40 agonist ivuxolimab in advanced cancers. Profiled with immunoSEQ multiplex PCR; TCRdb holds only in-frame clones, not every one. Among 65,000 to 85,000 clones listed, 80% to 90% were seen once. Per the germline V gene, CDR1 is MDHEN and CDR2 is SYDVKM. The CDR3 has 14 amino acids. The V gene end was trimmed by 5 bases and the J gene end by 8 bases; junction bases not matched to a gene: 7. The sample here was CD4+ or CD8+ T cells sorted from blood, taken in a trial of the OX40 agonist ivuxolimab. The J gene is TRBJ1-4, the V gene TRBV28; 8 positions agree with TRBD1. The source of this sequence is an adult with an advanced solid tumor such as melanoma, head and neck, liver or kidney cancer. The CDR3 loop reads CASSGGGQEEKLFF. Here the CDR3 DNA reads TGTGCCAGCAGTGGGGGGGGACAGGAAGAAAAACTGTTTTTT.